Listed below are T cell receptor beta chains from one sample, sequenced in a study of T cell responses to AZD1222 COVID-19 vaccine. Produced via immunoSEQ multiplex PCR; TCRdb's table is partial and in-frame only. Of fewer than 140,000 clones listed, roughly nine tenths are singletons. Material: peripheral blood, obtained on day 0 of AZD1222 vaccination. The receptors here all came from an adult in good health. The CDR3 runs from the conserved cysteine through the conserved F or W. Fields, in order: D gene, J gene, clone size, V gene, CDR3 protein, CDR3 DNA. The D gene is left open where the match is weak. Not all rows give a size; the values are once, few, many and, for expanded clones, a class.

TRBD1	TRBJ1-1	.	TRBV7-9	CASSLGSGTGNTEAFF	TGTGCCAGCAGCTTAGGGTCCGGGACAGGGAACACTGAAGCTTTCTTT
.	TRBJ1-1	few	TRBV9	CASSVEAAGNTEAFF	TGTGCCAGCAGCGTAGAAGCGGCGGGGAACACTGAAGCTTTCTTT
.	TRBJ2-2	.	TRBV19	CASSALGLKTGELFF	TGTGCCAGTAGTGCCCTCGGTTTGAAGACCGGGGAGCTGTTTTTT
.	TRBJ1-2	.	TRBV5-1	CASAGTSSNYGYTF	TGCGCCAGCGCGGGGACAAGCTCTAACTATGGCTACACCTTC
.	TRBJ1-2	.	TRBV19	CASTTGGGYTF	TGTGCCAGTACCACCGGGGGGGGCTACACCTTC
TRBD1	TRBJ1-6	.	TRBV10-1	CASSQGANSPLHF	TGCGCCAGCAGCCAGGGGGCAAATTCACCCCTCCACTTT
.	TRBJ2-5	.	TRBV7-2	CASSPGRVQETQYF	TGTGCCAGCAGCCCCGGACGGGTACAAGAGACCCAGTACTTC
.	TRBJ2-7	.	TRBV4-3	CASSQTLIVTTYEQYF	TGCGCCAGCAGCCAAACCCTTATCGTTACGACCTACGAGCAGTACTTC
.	TRBJ1-5	.	TRBV6-5	CASGQVNQPQHF	TGTGCCAGCGGACAAGTCAATCAGCCCCAGCATTTT
.	TRBJ2-5	.	TRBV28	CASLQGGRETQYF	TGTGCCAGCCTACAGGGGGGGAGGGAGACCCAGTACTTC
.	TRBJ2-5	few	TRBV9	CASSGGLLRETQYF	TGTGCCAGCAGCGGGGGACTCTTACGAGAGACCCAGTACTTC
TRBD1	TRBJ1-4	.	TRBV15	CATSRDLGQGADNEKLFF	TGTGCCACCAGCAGAGATCTCGGGCAGGGGGCGGATAATGAAAAACTGTTTTTT